These T cell receptor beta chains were read from a single sample in a study of shared clonotypes between healthy human individuals. TCRdb keeps only in-frame clones here, not all; method: immunoSEQ multiplex PCR. The repertoire holds a few million clones, 93% seen once, with 0.35% to 0.45% in the top ten. Sequencing input: naive CD4+ T cells from PBMCs. These receptors came from a man younger than 35 in good health. Some clones in this sample may be carry-over from other donors' samples. The CDR3 runs from the conserved cysteine through the conserved F or W. D genes are given only for firm matches. Where a row states a size, it is once, few, many or the class of an expanded clone; other rows omit it.

J	size	D	V	DNA	CDR3
TRBJ2-1	-	-	TRBV18	TGTGCCAGCTCTCCCGCTTACAATGAGCAGTTCTTC	CASSPAYNEQFF
TRBJ2-7	-	-	TRBV6-1	TGTGCCAGCAGTGAAGCCCCGGGGGCTAGGGCCTACGAGCAGTACTTC	CASSEAPGARAYEQYF
TRBJ2-1	-	-	TRBV7-3	TGTGCCAGCAGCCCCGGTAGCCGTCATCGGGTCTATGAGCAGTTCTTC	CASSPGSRHRVYEQFF
TRBJ1-1	-	-	TRBV7-6	TGTGCCAGCACAATGGGGGGAGAAGCTTTCTTT	CASTMGGEAFF
TRBJ2-5	-	-	TRBV5-1	TGCGCCAGCAGCCCCGGGGCCTCTGAGACCCAGTACTTC	CASSPGASETQYF
TRBJ2-7	once	TRBD1	TRBV28	TGTGCCAGCCGAACAGGGGATTACGAGCAGTACTTC	CASRTGDYEQYF
TRBJ2-3	-	-	TRBV6-4	TGTGCCAGCAGTGACCGCGAGCGGACCACAGATACGCAGTATTTT	CASSDRERTTDTQYF
TRBJ1-1	-	TRBD1	TRBV18	TGTGCCAGCTCACCAGGACAGGGGCGGAACACTGAAGCTTTCTTT	CASSPGQGRNTEAFF
TRBJ1-5	-	TRBD1	TRBV19	TGTGCCATCAGCCGGGACAGGGATCAGCCCCAGCATTTT	CAISRDRDQPQHF
TRBJ2-5	-	-	TRBV10-3	TGTGCCATCAGTGATGGCAGGGGAACGACCCAGTACTTC	CAISDGRGTTQYF
TRBJ2-7	-	-	TRBV27	TGTGCCAGCAGTTATAGGCTCAACCGGGGGGAGCAGTACTTC	CASSYRLNRGEQYF
TRBJ2-2	-	TRBD2	TRBV4-1	TGCGCCAGCAGCCAAGCCCCGGTGACTAGCGGGAGGGGGGCCGGGGAGCTGTTTTTT	CASSQAPVTSGRGAGELFF
TRBJ1-1	-	-	TRBV9	TGTGCCAGCAGCCCCCAGGGCAACACTGAAGCTTTCTTT	CASSPQGNTEAFF
TRBJ1-2	-	TRBD1	TRBV29-1	TGCAGCGCCTGGGACAGGGGTGATGGCTACACCTTC	CSAWDRGDGYTF
TRBJ2-7	-	-	TRBV9	TGTGCCAGCAGCGGATCCCGGACAGTAATTTCCTACGAGCAGTACTTC	CASSGSRTVISYEQYF
TRBJ2-7	-	-	TRBV5-5	TGTGCCAGCAGCTTCCCCGGGTACGAGCAGTACTTC	CASSFPGYEQYF
TRBJ1-1	-	TRBD1	TRBV14	TGTGCCAGCAGCCCCCGGACAGGGGCTATGGACACTGAAGCTTTCTTT	CASSPRTGAMDTEAFF
TRBJ2-1	-	-	TRBV7-8	TGTGCCAGCAGAAAACCCATCCGGGACGAAGCCTACAATGAGCAGTTCTTC	CASRKPIRDEAYNEQFF
TRBJ2-2	-	TRBD2	TRBV4-1	TGCGCCAGCAGCCAGCCACTAGCGGGAGTCAACACCGGGGAGCTGTTTTTT	CASSQPLAGVNTGELFF
TRBJ1-1	-	-	TRBV2	TGTGCCAGCAGTGAATATGGGGCCGCGAAAGCTTTCTTT	CASSEYGAAKAFF
TRBJ1-5	-	-	TRBV19	TGTGCCAGTAGTATGTCTGGGGCCAGAAGCAATCAGCCCCAGCATTTT	CASSMSGARSNQPQHF
TRBJ1-1	-	-	TRBV25-1	TGTGCCAGCACGGGTTATACTGAAGCTTTCTTT	CASTGYTEAFF
TRBJ1-3	-	TRBD1	TRBV7-2	TGTGCCAGCAGCTTTACAGGGGGTGCTGGAAACACCATATATTTT	CASSFTGGAGNTIYF
TRBJ1-2	few	-	TRBV28	TGTGCCACCTCGGGGGCTCAGGGGGGCTACACCTTC	CATSGAQGGYTF
TRBJ2-7	-	-	TRBV13	TGTGCCAGCAGCTTAGTGCAGCGGCGCTCCTACGAGCAGTACTTC	CASSLVQRRSYEQYF
TRBJ2-1	-	-	TRBV2	TGTGCCAACACCGGGCTGTCAGGGGCTTACAATGAGCAGTTCTTC	CANTGLSGAYNEQFF
TRBJ1-2	-	TRBD1	TRBV28	TGTGCCAGCAGTTCCCGACAGGGAGGCCGCGTGGACTATGGCTACACCTTC	CASSSRQGGRVDYGYTF
TRBJ1-5	-	TRBD1	TRBV18	TGTGCCAGCTCACCTGACAGGGGGAGTGGCAATCAGCCCCAGCATTTT	CASSPDRGSGNQPQHF
TRBJ1-4	-	-	TRBV5-4	TGTGCCAGCAGCACGGGACCTGCAACAACTAATGAAAAACTGTTTTTT	CASSTGPATTNEKLFF
TRBJ2-1	-	-	TRBV2	TGTGCCAGCAGTGACGTGGGAGAGAGCTACAATGAGCAGTTCTTC	CASSDVGESYNEQFF
TRBJ2-1	-	-	TRBV10-1	TGCGCCAGCAGCGAGACTAACCGGGCCGGGGGAAATGAGCAGTTCTTC	CASSETNRAGGNEQFF
TRBJ2-2	-	TRBD2	TRBV6-5	TGTGCCAGCAGTCGAGCGGGGGGGGAGCTGTTTTTT	CASSRAGGELFF
TRBJ2-7	-	-	TRBV29-1	TGCAGCGTTGCGTCTGGCGGATTCTCCTACGAGCAGTACTTC	CSVASGGFSYEQYF
TRBJ2-7	-	-	TRBV21-1	TGTGCCAGCAGCAAAAAGGCACCAACGGGCACCTACGAGCAGTACTTC	CASSKKAPTGTYEQYF
TRBJ2-1	-	TRBD2	TRBV6-4	TGTGCCAGCAGTGTGCAAGGGACTAGCGGGAGAAATGAGCAGTTCTTC	CASSVQGTSGRNEQFF
TRBJ2-7	-	-	TRBV5-1	TGCGCCAGCAGCTTGACCACCTTCTCCTACGAGCAGTACTTC	CASSLTTFSYEQYF
TRBJ2-7	-	TRBD2	TRBV28	TGTGCCAGCAGAAGACTAGCGGGGGCCTACGAGCAGTACTTC	CASRRLAGAYEQYF
TRBJ2-6	-	-	TRBV15	TGTGCCACCAGCAGAGACCGCTCTGGGGCCAACGTCCTGACTTTC	CATSRDRSGANVLTF
TRBJ1-4	-	-	TRBV29-1	TGCAGCGTTCAGTCACTTATAGGGGAAAAACTGTTTTTT	CSVQSLIGEKLFF
TRBJ2-7	-	TRBD1	TRBV19	TGTGCCAGTAGTGGCGCCGGACAGGGATACTTGTACGAGCAGTACTTC	CASSGAGQGYLYEQYF